The clone carrying this TCR beta chain was seen only a few times. This sample is drawn from a study of blood T cell repertoires in COVID-19. Trimming cost V 7 bases and J 0 bases, with 17 bases left between them. The CDR3 extends over 16 amino acids. Germline values: CDR1 MDHEN, CDR2 SYDVKM. TCRdb keeps only in-frame clones here, not all; method: immunoSEQ multiplex PCR. This table holds approximately 260,000 clones, more than 65% found once. The rearrangement links TRBV28 to TRBJ2-3; D possibly corresponds to TRBD2 (7 bases). Material: peripheral blood. The clonotype was recovered from a woman aged 40-49 years with active or convalescent COVID-19. In DNA, the CDR3 is TGTGCCAGCACCATAGAGGGGGGGGGAAGCACAGATACGCAGTATTTT. It codes for CASTIEGGGSTDTQYF.